This record looks at one TCR beta chain sequence and its context. Patients aged 18 to 65 with hyperthyroidism were newly diagnosed, with duration under 2 months. Exclusion of a patient resulted from uncontrolled infection, other autoimmune disease, pregnancy or lactation. Fresh peripheral blood, around 10 ml of it, supplied the PBMCs. Between the trimmed V and J ends, which lost 2 bases and 2 bases, there was a span of 13 bases. The V gene's germline CDR1 is SGHRS and CDR2 YFSETQ. This CDR3 has 16 residues. The data belong to a study of T cells in Graves' hyperthyroidism and ophthalmopathy. TCR beta CDR3 regions were amplified from RNA. First-round RT-PCR targeting the TCR CDR3 was performed with the HTBI primer set. MiXCR, run by TCRdb on the multiplex PCR reads, gives a single entry per CDR3 protein. The sample has hundreds of thousands of distinct CDR3 sequences; about 15% are singletons.

Sequencing was performed on blood. The source is a woman aged 18-35 years with Graves' hyperthyroidism. J is TRBJ2-2 and V is TRBV5-1; possibly TRBD2 for D (6 bases). CDR3 sequence reads: CASSFGWGENTGELFF. DNA for the CDR3: TGCGCCAGCAGCTTTGGATGGGGGGAAAACACCGGGGAGCTGTTTTTT.